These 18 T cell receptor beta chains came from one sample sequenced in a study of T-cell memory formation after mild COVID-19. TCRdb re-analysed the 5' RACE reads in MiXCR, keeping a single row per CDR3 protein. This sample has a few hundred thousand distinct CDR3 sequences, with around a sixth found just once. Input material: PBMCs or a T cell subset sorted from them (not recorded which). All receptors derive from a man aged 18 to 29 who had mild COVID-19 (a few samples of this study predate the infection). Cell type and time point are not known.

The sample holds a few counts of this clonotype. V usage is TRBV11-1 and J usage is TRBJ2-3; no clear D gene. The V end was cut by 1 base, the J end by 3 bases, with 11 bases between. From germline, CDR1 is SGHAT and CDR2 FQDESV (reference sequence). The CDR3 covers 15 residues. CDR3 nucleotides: TGTGCCAGCAGCTTAGTTCTGGGATCGACAGATACGCAGTATTTT. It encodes CASSLVLGSTDTQYF. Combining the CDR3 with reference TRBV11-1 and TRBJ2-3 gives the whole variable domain EAEVAQSPRYKITEKSQAVAFWCDPISGHATLYWYRQILGQGPELLVQFQDESVVDDSQLPKDRFSAERLKGVDSTLKIQPAELGDSAMYLCASSLVLGSTDTQYFGPGTRLTVL.

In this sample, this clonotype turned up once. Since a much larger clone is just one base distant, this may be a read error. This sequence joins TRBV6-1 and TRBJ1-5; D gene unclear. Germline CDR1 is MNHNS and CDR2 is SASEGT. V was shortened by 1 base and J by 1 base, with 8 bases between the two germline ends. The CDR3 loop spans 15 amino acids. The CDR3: CASSEEVGSNQPQHF. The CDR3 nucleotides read TGTGCCAGCAGTGAAGAGGTGGGGAGCAATCAGCCCCAGCATTTT.

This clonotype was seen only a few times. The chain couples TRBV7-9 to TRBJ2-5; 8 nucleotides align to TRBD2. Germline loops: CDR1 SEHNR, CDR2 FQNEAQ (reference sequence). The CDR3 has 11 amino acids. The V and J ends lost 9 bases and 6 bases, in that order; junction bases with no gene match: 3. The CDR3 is CASSGEQTQYF. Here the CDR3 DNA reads TGTGCCAGTAGCGGGGAGCAGACCCAGTACTTC.

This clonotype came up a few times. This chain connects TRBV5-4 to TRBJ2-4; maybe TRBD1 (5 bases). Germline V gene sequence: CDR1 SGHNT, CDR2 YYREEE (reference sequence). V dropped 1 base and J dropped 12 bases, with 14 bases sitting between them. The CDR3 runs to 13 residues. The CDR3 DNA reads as TGTGCCAGCAGCTTGTGGCCCCCCAGGGCTCAGTACTTC. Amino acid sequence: CASSLWPPRAQYF.

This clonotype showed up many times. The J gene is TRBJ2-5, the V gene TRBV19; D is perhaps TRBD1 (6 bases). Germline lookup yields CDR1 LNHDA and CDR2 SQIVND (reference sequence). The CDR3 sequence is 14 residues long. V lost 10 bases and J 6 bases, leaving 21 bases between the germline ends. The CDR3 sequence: CANWGKQGRKTQYF. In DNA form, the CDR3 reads TGTGCCAACTGGGGAAAACAGGGTAGGAAGACCCAGTACTTC. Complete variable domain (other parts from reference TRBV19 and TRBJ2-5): DGGITQSPKYLFRKEGQNVTLSCEQNLNHDAMYWYRQDPGQGLRLIYYSQIVNDFQKGDIAEGYSVSREKKESFPLTVTSAQKNPTAFYLCANWGKQGRKTQYFGPGTRLLVL.

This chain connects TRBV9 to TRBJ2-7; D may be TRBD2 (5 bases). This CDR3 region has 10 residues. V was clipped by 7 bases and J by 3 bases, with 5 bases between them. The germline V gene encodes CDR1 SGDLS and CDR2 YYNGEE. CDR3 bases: TGTGCCAGCGGACTCTACGAGCAGTACTTC. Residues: CASGLYEQYF.

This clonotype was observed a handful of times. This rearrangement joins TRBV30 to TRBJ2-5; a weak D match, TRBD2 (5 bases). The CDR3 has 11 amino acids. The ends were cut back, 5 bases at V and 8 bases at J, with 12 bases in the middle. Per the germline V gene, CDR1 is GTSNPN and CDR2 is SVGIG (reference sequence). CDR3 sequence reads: CAWEISGTQYF. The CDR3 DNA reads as TGTGCCTGGGAGATCAGCGGAACCCAGTACTTC.

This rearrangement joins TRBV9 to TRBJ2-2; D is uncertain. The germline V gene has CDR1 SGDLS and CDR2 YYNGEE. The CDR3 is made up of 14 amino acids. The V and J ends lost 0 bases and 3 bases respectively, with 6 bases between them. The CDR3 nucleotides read TGTGCCAGCAGCGTAGGGGATCACACCGGGGAGCTGTTTTTT. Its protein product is CASSVGDHTGELFF.

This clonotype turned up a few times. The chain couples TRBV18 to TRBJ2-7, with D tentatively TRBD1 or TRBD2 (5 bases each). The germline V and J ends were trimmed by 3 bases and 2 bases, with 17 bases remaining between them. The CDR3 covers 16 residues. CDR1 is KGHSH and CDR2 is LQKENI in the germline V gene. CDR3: CASSPRLGTVAYEQYF. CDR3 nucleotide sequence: TGTGCCAGCTCACCGCGGTTAGGGACGGTAGCCTACGAGCAGTACTTC.

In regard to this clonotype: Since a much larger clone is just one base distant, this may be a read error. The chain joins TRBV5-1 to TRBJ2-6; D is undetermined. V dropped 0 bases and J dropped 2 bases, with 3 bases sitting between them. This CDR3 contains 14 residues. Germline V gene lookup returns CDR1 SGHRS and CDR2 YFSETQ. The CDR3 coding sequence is TGCGCCAGCAGCTTGGATACTGGGGCCAACGTCCTGACTTTC. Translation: CASSLDTGANVLTF.

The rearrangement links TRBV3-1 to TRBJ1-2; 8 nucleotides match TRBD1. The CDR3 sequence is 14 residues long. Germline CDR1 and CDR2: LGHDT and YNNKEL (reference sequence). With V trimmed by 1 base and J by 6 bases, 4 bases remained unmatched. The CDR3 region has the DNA TGTGCCAGCAGCCAAGCCAACAGGGGGAATGGCTACACCTTC. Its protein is CASSQANRGNGYTF.

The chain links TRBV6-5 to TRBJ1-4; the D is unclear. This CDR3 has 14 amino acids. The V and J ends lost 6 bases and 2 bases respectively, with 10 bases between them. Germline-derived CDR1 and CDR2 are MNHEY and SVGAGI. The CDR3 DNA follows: TGTGCCAGCAGGACGTATAGGACTAATGAAAAACTGTTTTTT. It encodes CASRTYRTNEKLFF.

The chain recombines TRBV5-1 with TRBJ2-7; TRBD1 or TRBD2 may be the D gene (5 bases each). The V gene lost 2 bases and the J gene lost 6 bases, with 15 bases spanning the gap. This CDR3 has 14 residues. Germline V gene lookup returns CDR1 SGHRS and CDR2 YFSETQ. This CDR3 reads CASSFATGTLEQYF. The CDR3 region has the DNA TGCGCCAGCAGCTTTGCGACTGGGACCCTCGAGCAGTACTTC.

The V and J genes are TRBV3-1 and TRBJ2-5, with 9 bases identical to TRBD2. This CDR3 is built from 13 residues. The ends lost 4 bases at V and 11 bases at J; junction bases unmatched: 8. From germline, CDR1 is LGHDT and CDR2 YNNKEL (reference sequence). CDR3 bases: TGTGCCAGCAGCCCGGTGCGGGGGGGCTTTCAGTACTTC. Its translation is CASSPVRGGFQYF.

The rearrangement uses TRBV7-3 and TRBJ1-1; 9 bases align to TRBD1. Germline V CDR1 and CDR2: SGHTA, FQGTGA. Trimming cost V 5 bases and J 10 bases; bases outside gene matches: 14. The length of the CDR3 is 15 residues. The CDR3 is CASSRMGGTGLSAFF. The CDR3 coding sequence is TGTGCCAGCAGCCGTATGGGTGGGACAGGGCTGTCAGCTTTCTTT.

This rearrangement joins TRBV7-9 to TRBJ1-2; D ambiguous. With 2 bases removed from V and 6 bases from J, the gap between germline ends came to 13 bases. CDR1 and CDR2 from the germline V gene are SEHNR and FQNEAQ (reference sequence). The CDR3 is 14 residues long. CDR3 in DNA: TGTGCCAGCAGCTTACCCGGGAGGAGGGATGGCTACACCTTC. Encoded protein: CASSLPGRRDGYTF.

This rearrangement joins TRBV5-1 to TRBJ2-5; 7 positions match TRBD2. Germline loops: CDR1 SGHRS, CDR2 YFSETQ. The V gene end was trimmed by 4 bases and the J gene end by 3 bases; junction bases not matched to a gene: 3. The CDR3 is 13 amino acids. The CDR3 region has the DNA TGCGCCAGCAGCGCGGGGGTCGAAGAGACCCAGTACTTC. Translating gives CASSAGVEETQYF. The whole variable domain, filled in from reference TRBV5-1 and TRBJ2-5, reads KAGVTQTPRYLIKTRGQQVTLSCSPISGHRSVSWYQQTPGQGLQFLFEYFSETQRNKGNFPGRFSGRQFSNSRSEMNVSTLELGDSALYLCASSAGVEETQYFGPGTRLLVL.

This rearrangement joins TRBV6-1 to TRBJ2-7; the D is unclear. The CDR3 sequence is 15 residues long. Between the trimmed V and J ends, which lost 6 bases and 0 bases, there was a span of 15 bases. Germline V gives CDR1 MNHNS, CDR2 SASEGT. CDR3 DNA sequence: TGTGCCAGCAGCGCTAACGTTGCTTACTCCTACGAGCAGTACGTC. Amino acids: CASSANVAYSYEQYV.